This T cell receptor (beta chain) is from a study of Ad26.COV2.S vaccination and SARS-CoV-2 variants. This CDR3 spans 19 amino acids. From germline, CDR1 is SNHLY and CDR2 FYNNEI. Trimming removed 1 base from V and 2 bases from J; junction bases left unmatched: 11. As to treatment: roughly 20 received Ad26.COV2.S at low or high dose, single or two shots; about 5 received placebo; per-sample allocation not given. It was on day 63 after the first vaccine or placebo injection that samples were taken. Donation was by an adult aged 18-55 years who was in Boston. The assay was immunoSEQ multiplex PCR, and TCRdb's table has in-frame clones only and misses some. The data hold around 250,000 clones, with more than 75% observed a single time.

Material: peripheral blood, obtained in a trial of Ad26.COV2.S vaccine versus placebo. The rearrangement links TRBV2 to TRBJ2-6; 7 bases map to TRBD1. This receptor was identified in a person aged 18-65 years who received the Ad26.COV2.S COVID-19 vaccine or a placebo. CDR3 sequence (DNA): TGTGCCAGCAGTGAAGGCCTGACAGGGAATTTGGCTGGGGCCAACGTCCTGACTTTC. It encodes CASSEGLTGNLAGANVLTF.